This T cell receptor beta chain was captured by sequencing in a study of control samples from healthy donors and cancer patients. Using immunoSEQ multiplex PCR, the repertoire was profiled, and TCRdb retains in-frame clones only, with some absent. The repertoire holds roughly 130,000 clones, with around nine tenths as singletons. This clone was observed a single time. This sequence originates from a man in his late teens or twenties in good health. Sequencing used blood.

The CDR3 bases are TGTGCCAGCAGTTACTCGGTGGGGCAGCCCCAGCATTTT. This translates into CASSYSVGQPQHF. The chain combines TRBV6-5 with TRBJ1-5; no definite D call. V shed 0 bases and J shed 7 bases, with 7 bases lying between them. The CDR3 is 13 residues long. Germline V gene lookup returns CDR1 MNHEY and CDR2 SVGAGI.